Listed below are T cell receptor beta chains from one sample, sequenced in a study of T cell responses to AZD1222 COVID-19 vaccine. Only in-frame clones appear in the TCRdb table, and some are missing; sequencing was by immunoSEQ multiplex PCR. In the table there are around 140,000 clones, 80% to 90% of which are singletons. The sequencing used peripheral blood, collected on day 0 of AZD1222 vaccination. Receptor source: an adult in good health. Each CDR3 is given with its conserved first and last residue. Clone size is given for some rows only: seen once, a few or many times, or a class if the clone is expanded.

j_call	v_call	clone_size	cdr3_length	cdr3_aa
TRBJ2-2	TRBV7-9	.	17	CASSLISQQLNTGELFF
TRBJ1-1	TRBV4-3	.	13	CASSRSLNTEAFF
TRBJ2-2	TRBV7-2	.	14	CASTTGGASGELFF
TRBJ2-1	TRBV10-1	.	12	CASSESPREQFF
TRBJ1-4	TRBV28	.	17	CASSQRVGERGNEKLFF
TRBJ2-1	TRBV19	.	13	CACASGSSDEQFF
TRBJ2-1	TRBV6-6	.	15	CASSLDYVLDNEQFF
TRBJ1-5	TRBV27	.	14	CASSPQGGLMPQHF
TRBJ2-1	TRBV28	.	15	CASRPAGQAYNEQFF
TRBJ2-7	TRBV4-3	.	16	CASSQESQARSYEQYF
TRBJ2-7	TRBV4-2	.	13	CASSQDSRDEQYF
TRBJ2-7	TRBV9	.	15	CASSGPGLAAYEQYF
TRBJ1-1	TRBV28	.	11	CASSLWPVTFF
TRBJ2-3	TRBV7-8	once	16	CASSLAPSGSTDTQYF
TRBJ2-1	TRBV7-2	.	15	CASSLTGGLYNEQFF
TRBJ1-1	TRBV10-3	.	11	CAISAHTEAFF
TRBJ1-5	TRBV7-2	.	16	CASSLGGPTSNQPQHF
TRBJ2-7	TRBV5-1	once	17	CASSLIRGGTGGGEQYF
TRBJ2-7	TRBV10-3	.	15	CAISGGTSGAYEQYF
TRBJ1-2	TRBV28	.	15	CASSLSDRPSNGYTF
TRBJ2-7	TRBV15	once	15	CATSRAREGSYEQYF
TRBJ2-7	TRBV28	.	18	CASSFRTGSIAGFYEQYF
TRBJ1-1	TRBV11-2	.	12	CASSSVDPEAFF
TRBJ1-1	TRBV10-1	.	14	CASSPGQGGPEAFF
TRBJ1-2	TRBV28	.	14	CASSLTGTGYGYTF
TRBJ1-6	TRBV30	few	15	CAWKTSGTVDSPLHF
TRBJ2-1	TRBV18	few	16	CASSPPTWTSGNLQFF
TRBJ2-7	TRBV7-2	.	19	CASSYRGGHSSSGSYEQYF
TRBJ2-7	TRBV7-6	.	16	CASSLGLLDGSYEQYF
TRBJ1-2	TRBV4-3	.	15	CASSPGDGGAYGYTF
TRBJ1-2	TRBV29-1	.	12	CSVGGTNYGYTF
TRBJ1-4	TRBV28	.	12	CASSSGGEKLFF
TRBJ1-3	TRBV5-1	.	17	CASSLAIQSYSGNTIYF
TRBJ2-2	TRBV7-3	.	14	CASSRRRGSGELFF
TRBJ2-5	TRBV6-6	.	15	CASTEGLNRGETQYF
TRBJ2-1	TRBV5-4	.	14	CASSSKAGGHEQFF